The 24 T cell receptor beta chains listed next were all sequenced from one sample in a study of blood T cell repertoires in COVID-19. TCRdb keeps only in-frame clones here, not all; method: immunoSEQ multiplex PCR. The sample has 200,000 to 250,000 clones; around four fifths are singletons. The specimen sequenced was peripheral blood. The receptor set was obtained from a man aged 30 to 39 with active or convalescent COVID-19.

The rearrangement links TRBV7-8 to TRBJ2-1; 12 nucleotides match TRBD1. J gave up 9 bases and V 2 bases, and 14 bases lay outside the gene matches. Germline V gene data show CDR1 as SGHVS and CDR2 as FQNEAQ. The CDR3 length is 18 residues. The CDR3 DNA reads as TGTGCCAGCAGCTTACCCAATTTCCGGGACAGGGGGCGTCGTGAGCAGTTCTTC. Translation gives CASSLPNFRDRGRREQFF.

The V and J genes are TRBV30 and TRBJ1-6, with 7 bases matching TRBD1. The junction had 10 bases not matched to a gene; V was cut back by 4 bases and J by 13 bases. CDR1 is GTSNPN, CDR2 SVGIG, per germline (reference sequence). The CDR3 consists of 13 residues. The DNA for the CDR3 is TGTGCCTGGACGTCACAGGGGATTGCGCCCCTCCACTTT. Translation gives CAWTSQGIAPLHF. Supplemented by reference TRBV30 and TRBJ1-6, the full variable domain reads SQTIHQWPATLVQPVGSPLSLECTVEGTSNPNLYWYRQAAGRGLQLLFYSVGIGQISSEVPQNLSASRPQDRQFILSSKKLLLSDSGFYLCAWTSQGIAPLHFGNGTRLTVT.

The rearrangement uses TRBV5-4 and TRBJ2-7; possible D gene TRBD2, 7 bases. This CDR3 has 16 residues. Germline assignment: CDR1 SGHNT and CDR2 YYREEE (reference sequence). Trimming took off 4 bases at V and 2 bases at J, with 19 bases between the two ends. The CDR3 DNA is TGTGCCAGCAGCGGCCTTGGGGGGGGCTCACCCTACGAGCAGTACTTC. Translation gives CASSGLGGGSPYEQYF.

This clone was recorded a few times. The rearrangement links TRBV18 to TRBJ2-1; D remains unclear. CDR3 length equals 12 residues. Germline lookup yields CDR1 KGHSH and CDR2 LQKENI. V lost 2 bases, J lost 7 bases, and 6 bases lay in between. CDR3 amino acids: CASSPTLNEQFF. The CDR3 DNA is TGTGCCAGCTCACCAACTCTGAATGAGCAGTTCTTC.

The CDR3 DNA is TGCGCCAGCAGCCTGACAGGGAACACTGAAGCTTTCTTT. Its translation is CASSLTGNTEAFF. The rearrangement uses TRBV4-1 and TRBJ1-1, with D perhaps matching TRBD1 (6 bases). The CDR3 has 13 amino acids. Trimming left V 4 bases short and J 1 base short, with 7 bases between. The germline V gene has CDR1 MGHRA and CDR2 YSYEKL.

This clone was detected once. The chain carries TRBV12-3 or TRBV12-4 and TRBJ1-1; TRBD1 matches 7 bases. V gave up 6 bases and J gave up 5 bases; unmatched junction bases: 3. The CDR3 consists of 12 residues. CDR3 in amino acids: CASSLTGTEAFF. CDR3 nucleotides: TGTGCCAGCAGCCTGACAGGGACTGAAGCTTTCTTT.

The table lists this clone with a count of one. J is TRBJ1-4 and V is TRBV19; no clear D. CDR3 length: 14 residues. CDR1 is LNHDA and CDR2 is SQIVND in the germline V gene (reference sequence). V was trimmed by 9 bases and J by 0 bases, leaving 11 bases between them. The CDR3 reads CASREQPTNEKLFF. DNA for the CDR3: TGTGCCAGCCGGGAACAGCCAACTAATGAAAAACTGTTTTTT.

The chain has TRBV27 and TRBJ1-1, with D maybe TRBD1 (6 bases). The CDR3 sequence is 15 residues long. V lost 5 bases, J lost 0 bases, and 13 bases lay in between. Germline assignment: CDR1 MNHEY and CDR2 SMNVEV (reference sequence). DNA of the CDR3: TGTGCCAGCAGTCTTACAGGGAACATGAACACTGAAGCTTTCTTT. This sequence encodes CASSLTGNMNTEAFF.

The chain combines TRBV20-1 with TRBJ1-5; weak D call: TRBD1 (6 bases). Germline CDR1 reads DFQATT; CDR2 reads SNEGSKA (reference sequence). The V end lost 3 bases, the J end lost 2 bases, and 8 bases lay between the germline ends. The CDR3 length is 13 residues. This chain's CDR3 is CSASGGGNQPQHF. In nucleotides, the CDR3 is TGCAGTGCTAGTGGGGGCGGCAATCAGCCCCAGCATTTT.

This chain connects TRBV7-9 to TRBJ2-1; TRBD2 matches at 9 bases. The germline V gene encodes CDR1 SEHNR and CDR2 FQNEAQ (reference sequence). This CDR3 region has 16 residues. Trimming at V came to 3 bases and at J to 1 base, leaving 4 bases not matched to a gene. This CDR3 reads CASSLGLAGSYNEQFF. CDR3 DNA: TGTGCCAGCAGCTTGGGGCTAGCGGGGTCCTACAATGAGCAGTTCTTC.

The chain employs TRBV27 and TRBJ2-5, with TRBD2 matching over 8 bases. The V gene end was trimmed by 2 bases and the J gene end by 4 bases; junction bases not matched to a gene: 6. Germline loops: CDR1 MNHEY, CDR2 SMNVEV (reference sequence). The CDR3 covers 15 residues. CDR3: CASSLRGLATETQYF. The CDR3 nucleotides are TGTGCCAGCAGTTTAAGAGGACTAGCCACAGAGACCCAGTACTTC.

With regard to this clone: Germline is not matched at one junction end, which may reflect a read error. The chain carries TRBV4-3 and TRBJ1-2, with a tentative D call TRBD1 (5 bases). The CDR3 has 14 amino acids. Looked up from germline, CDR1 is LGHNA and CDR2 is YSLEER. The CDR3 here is CASSQEYRSYGYTF. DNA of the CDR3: TGCGCCAGCAGTCAAGAGTACAGGAGTTATGGCTACACCTTC.

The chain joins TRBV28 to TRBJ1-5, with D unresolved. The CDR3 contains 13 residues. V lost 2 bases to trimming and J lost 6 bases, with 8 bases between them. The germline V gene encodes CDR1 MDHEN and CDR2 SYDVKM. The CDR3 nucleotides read TGTGCCAGCAGTTTACAAACTGGTCAGCCCCAGCATTTT. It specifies CASSLQTGQPQHF.

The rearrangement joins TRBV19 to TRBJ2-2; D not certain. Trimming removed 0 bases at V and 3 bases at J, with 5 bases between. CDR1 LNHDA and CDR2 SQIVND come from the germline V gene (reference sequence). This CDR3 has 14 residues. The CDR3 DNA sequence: TGTGCCAGTAGTATAGATCCCGACACCGGGGAGCTGTTTTTT. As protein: CASSIDPDTGELFF.

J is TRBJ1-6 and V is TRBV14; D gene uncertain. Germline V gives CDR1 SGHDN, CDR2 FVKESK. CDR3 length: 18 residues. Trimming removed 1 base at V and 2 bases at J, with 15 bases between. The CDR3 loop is CASSQGGLFRTYNSPLHF. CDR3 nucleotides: TGTGCCAGCAGCCAAGGAGGCCTCTTTCGAACCTATAATTCACCCCTCCACTTT.

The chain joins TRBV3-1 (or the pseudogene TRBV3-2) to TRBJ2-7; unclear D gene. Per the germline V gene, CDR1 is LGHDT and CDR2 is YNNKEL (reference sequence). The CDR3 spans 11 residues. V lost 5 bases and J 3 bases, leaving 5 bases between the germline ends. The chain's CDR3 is CASSSLYEQYF. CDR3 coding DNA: TGTGCCAGCAGCTCACTCTACGAGCAGTACTTC.

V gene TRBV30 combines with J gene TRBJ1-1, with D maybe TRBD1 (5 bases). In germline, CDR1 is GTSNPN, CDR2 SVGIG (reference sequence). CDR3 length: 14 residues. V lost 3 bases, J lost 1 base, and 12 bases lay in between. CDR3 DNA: TGTGCCTGGAGCGAGGGACTGCCGAACACTGAAGCTTTCTTT. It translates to CAWSEGLPNTEAFF.

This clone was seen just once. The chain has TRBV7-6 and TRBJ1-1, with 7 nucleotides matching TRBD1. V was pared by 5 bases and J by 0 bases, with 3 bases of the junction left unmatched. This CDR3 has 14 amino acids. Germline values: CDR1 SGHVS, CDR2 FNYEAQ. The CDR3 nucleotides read TGTGCCAGCAGCCTCAGGGGGATGAACACTGAAGCTTTCTTT. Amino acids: CASSLRGMNTEAFF.

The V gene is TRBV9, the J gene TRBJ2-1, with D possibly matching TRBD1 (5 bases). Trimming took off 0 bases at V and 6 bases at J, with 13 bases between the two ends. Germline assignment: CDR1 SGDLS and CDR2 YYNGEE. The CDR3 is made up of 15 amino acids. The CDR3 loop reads CASSVGGLVGNEQFF. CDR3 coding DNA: TGTGCCAGCAGCGTAGGGGGCCTAGTTGGCAATGAGCAGTTCTTC.

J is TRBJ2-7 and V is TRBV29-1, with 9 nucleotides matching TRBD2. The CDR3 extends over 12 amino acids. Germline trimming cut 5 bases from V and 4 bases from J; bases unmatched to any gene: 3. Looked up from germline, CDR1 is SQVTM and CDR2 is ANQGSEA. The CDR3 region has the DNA TGCAGCGTTCCTAGCGGGGCATACGAGCAGTACTTC. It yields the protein CSVPSGAYEQYF.

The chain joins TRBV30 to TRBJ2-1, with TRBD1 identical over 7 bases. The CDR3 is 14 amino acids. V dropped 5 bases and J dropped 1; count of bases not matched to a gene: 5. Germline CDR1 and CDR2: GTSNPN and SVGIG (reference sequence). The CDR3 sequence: CAWGRDSSYNEQFF. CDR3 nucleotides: TGTGCCTGGGGTAGGGACAGTTCCTACAATGAGCAGTTCTTC. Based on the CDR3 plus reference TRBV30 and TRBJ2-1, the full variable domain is SQTIHQWPATLVQPVGSPLSLECTVEGTSNPNLYWYRQAAGRGLQLLFYSVGIGQISSEVPQNLSASRPQDRQFILSSKKLLLSDSGFYLCAWGRDSSYNEQFFGPGTRLTVL.

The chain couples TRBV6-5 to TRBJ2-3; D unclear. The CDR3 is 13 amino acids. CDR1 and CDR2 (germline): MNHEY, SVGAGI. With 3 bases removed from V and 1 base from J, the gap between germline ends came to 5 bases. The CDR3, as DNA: TGTGCCAGCAGTTATCCTGGCACAGATACGCAGTATTTT. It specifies CASSYPGTDTQYF.

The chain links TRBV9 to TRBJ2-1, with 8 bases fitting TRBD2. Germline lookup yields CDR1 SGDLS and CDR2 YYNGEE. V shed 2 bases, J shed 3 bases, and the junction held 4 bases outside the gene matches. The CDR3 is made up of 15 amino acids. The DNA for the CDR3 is TGTGCCAGCAGCGTGAAAAGCGGGGGCTACAATGAGCAGTTCTTC. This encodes CASSVKSGGYNEQFF. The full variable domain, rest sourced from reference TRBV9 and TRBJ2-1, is DSGVTQTPKHLITATGQRVTLRCSPRSGDLSVYWYQQSLDQGLQFLIQYYNGEERAKGNILERFSAQQFPDLHSELNLSSLELGDSALYFCASSVKSGGYNEQFFGPGTRLTVL.

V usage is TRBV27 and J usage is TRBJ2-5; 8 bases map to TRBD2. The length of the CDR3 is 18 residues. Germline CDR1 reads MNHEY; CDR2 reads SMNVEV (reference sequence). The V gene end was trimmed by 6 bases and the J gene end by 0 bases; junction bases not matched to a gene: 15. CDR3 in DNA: TGTGCCAGCAGACCCCTTACTAGCGGAGATAAGTACCAAGAGACCCAGTACTTC. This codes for CASRPLTSGDKYQETQYF.